This T cell receptor (beta chain) comes out of a study of T cell responses to AZD1222 COVID-19 vaccine. A remark on this clone: Antigen unknown.

This CDR3 region has 14 residues. Per germline, CDR1 SNHLY and CDR2 FYNNEI. V gave up 5 bases and J gave up 3 bases, with 14 bases separating them. Study-level findings and limits: Breadth and depth of Spike-specific TCRs rose after two AZD1222 doses. Among vaccine-associated CD4 TCRs, coverage spanned spike, with dominance at 160-218 and 743-854. Among spike-specific TCRs, nearly half reportedly target unmutated variant regions.

Repertoires were generated with immunoSEQ multiplex PCR, while TCRdb's copy carries only in-frame clones and drops some. The sample carries some 97,000 clones, 80% to 95% recorded once. This receptor was identified in an adult in good health. Here the sequenced sample was peripheral blood, taken on day 0 of AZD1222 vaccination. The J gene is TRBJ2-7, the V gene TRBV2; D perhaps matches TRBD1 (5 bases). The CDR3 DNA reads as TGTGCCAGCAGTTACGACAGTACCTTCTACGAGCAGTACTTC. Protein: CASSYDSTFYEQYF.